Below, one TCR beta chain is given with its context. The germline gives CDR1 SQVTM, CDR2 ANQGSEA. Between the trimmed V and J ends, which lost 3 bases and 8 bases, there was a span of 10 bases. This CDR3 spans 11 amino acids. Whenever a sample was processed, at least 6 million PBMCs were isolated. With a J-beta primer mix and a sample-barcoded 5' primer, a second PCR ran roughly 7 to 11 cycles. TCRdb reprocessed the 5' RACE reads with MiXCR, giving one entry per CDR3 protein. Altogether 650,000 to 1,000,000 distinct CDR3 sequences are present, 35% to 50% being singletons, with the ten largest covering around a sixth. This sample stems from a study of blood T cells in healthy people across ages. The overall study: Template switching recovered approximately one barcoded beta molecule for every two T cells.

This receptor was identified in an elderly man in good health. Sequencing was done on a sample of blood. The chain recombines TRBV29-1 with TRBJ1-2, with D hard to call. The CDR3 coding sequence is TGCAGCGTTGATGACTTTTTGGGCTACACCTTC. Amino acids: CSVDDFLGYTF.